This record covers a single T cell receptor beta chain. Trimming cost V 6 bases and J 3 bases; bases outside gene matches: 12. The CDR3 has 15 residues. Looked up from germline, CDR1 is DFQATT and CDR2 is SNEGSKA (reference sequence). A distinct unique molecular identifier was carried by each TCR cDNA molecule. TCRdb analysed the 5' RACE reads with MiXCR anew, one entry per CDR3 protein. The sample records approximately 44,000 distinct CDR3 sequences, 10% to 15% being singletons. As for time point: sample taken at primary tumor resection. Unsorted whole RNA samples from tumor, nontumor lung or frozen PBMC were sequenced. Patients with untreated early-stage non-small cell lung cancer, numbering more than 55, were the donors. This sample is drawn from a study of spatial heterogeneity in lung cancer. Overall study context: Detection of beta-chain sequences consistently exceeded that of alpha-chain sequences.

This receptor was identified in a female donor with early-stage non-small cell lung cancer. The chain couples TRBV20-1 to TRBJ2-3; 7 bases line up with TRBD1. Specimen: PBMCs, collected at surgery. The CDR3 region is CSAPASDRETDTQYF. The DNA for the CDR3 is TGCAGTGCGCCGGCTAGTGACAGGGAAACAGATACGCAGTATTTT.